This T cell receptor beta chain was sequenced in a study of T cells expressing NK-cell markers. Study context: Seven donors tested HCMV-seropositive and one tested seronegative among the eight sequenced.

The germline gives CDR1 LGHDT, CDR2 YNNKEL (reference sequence). The CDR3 covers 15 residues. No DNA is given; TCRdb re-called the 5' RACE reads and lists each CDR3 protein once. The sample data list a few hundred thousand distinct CDR3 sequences. The sequenced material came from blood T cells: a sorted CD56 or NKG2C T cell subset, CD4+ or CD8+ T cells, or bulk PBMC T cells (not recorded which). This TCR was sampled from a woman between 45 and 60 years old in good health. The chain joins TRBV3-1 to TRBJ2-3. The CDR3 protein is CASSQDIRYTDTQYF.